Here is one TCR beta chain with its context. This clone was detected once. Its antigen is still unknown. There are no base qualities to consult, and no much larger clone falls within one base. The selected pancreatic ductal adenocarcinoma patients had received surgery without neoadjuvant therapy. Immediately after surgery, resected tumor tissue was collected into ice-cold media, and a portion of the resected tumor tissue was flash frozen for DNA and RNA. The DNeasy Blood and Tissue Kit, with Proteinase K and RNase treatment, was used to extract genomic DNA from roughly seven PBMC specimens and roughly 10 flash-frozen tumor specimens. The immunoSEQ hsTCRB kit was used to amplify TCR beta CDR3 regions from genomic DNA. An Illumina HiSeq system was used to carry out high-throughput TRB CDR3 sequencing. The source study handled its data this way. The immunoSEQ software was used to analyze sequencing reads, and nonproductive sequences containing premature stops or frame-shifts were removed. Repertoire clonality was computed as one minus Shannon entropy normalized by log2 of the number of unique productive sequences. Entries here come from immuneACCESS through TCRdb and include only in-frame sequences with V and J called. Some clones fail to appear in such tables; in the studies checked, an unresolved V gene covers under half of the shortfall, and the cause of the remainder is unknown. V, J and clone size are taken as reported in that table, and D and trimming were inferred from the DNA itself. In all, the sample holds about 9,400 clones, and 67% of those were seen once. 25% to 35% of the sample belongs to the ten largest clones.

This specimen comes from a study of T cells in pancreatic ductal adenocarcinoma (dated by TCRdb to the late 2010s). Study-level background: Surgically resected pancreatic ductal adenocarcinoma specimens were analyzed for the quantity, spatial distribution, and characteristics of both suppressive cells and tumor-infiltrating CD8+ T cells, an effort aimed at clarifying the adaptive T-cell response occurring naturally. Study-wide findings and limitations: No significant difference in T-cell clonality was found between tumor and blood, with mean clonality of approximately 0.11 in tumors and 0.07 to 0.075 in blood. Compared with tumor samples, blood samples had more total productive templates and roughly 8-fold more unique clonotypes. Since most people with pancreatic cancer show up with disease that cannot be operated on, the resected cohort was biased toward the minority who had early-stage disease. Because tumors are enriched in CD45RO+ effector T cells rather than naive T cells, which biases toward lower diversity, comparisons of clonality between tumor and blood may be biased.

The germline V and J ends show losses of 0 bases and 2 bases respectively, and no gene match explains 11 bases of the junction. CDR1 and CDR2, looked up from the germline V gene (reference sequence), are LNHNV and YYDKDF. The CDR3 starts with the cysteine, ends with the phenylalanine, and has 19 residues. Only the CDR3 part of the read is kept: 57 bases, read in frame from the first base. Sequences were obtained from pancreatic tumor tissue. The source is a human donor with pancreatic ductal adenocarcinoma. This sequence uses TRBV15 and TRBJ2-1, and 9 bases in between align with TRBD2. The DNA is as follows: TGTGCCACCAGCAGAGATGAGGCGGGAGGGCCCCCGCCCTACAATGAGCAGTTCTTC. Its product reads: CATSRDEAGGPPPYNEQFF.